This TCR beta chain comes out of a study of blood T cell repertoires in COVID-19. As for the study in general: There were acute and convalescent COVID-19 samples, and they came from the United States, Italy and Spain. Sources were T cells, B-cell-depleted T cells, or PBMCs; the material itself was cDNA or gDNA.

The germline V gene encodes CDR1 SGHRS and CDR2 YFSETQ. The CDR3 spans 13 residues. The V gene lost 1 base and the J gene lost 4 bases, with 7 bases spanning the gap. This table comes from immunoSEQ multiplex PCR, and its TCRdb copy is limited to in-frame clones, with some not included. The sample shows 250,000 or so clones, approximately 80% of them seen only once. This TCR was recovered from a woman in her seventies with acute or convalescent COVID-19. The rearrangement joins TRBV5-1 to TRBJ2-3; D remains ambiguous. The specimen was peripheral blood. DNA for the CDR3: TGCGCCAGCAGCTTGTGGGCCCCAGATACGCAGTATTTT. Amino acid sequence: CASSLWAPDTQYF.